These T cell receptor beta chains were read from a single sample in a study of shared clonotypes between healthy human individuals. This table comes from immunoSEQ multiplex PCR, and its TCRdb copy is limited to in-frame clones, with some not included. In the table there are 2 million to 2.5 million clones, about 94% of which are singletons. Sequencing used naive CD4+ T cells sorted from blood. Receptors were obtained from a man aged 18 to 30 in good health. The CDR3 runs from the conserved cysteine through the conserved F or W. The order of the fields is D gene, J gene, clone size, V gene, CDR3 DNA, CDR3 protein. A D gene is named only where the DNA matches it firmly. Clone sizes are given selectively: once, few, many, or a class where the clone is expanded.

D: TRBD2
J: TRBJ2-3
size: .
V: TRBV2
DNA: TGTGCCAGCAGTGAAAGGTCTAGCGGGCTCACTTACACAGATACGCAGTATTTT
CDR3: CASSERSSGLTYTDTQYF

D: .
J: TRBJ1-2
size: .
V: TRBV28
DNA: TGTGCCAGCAGTTTCGCAGGGCTCACATCTTTC
CDR3: CASSFAGLTSF

D: TRBD1
J: TRBJ2-7
size: .
V: TRBV28
DNA: TGTGCCAGCAGTTACCGGGACAGGTACTCCTACGAGCAGTACTTC
CDR3: CASSYRDRYSYEQYF

D: .
J: TRBJ2-7
size: .
V: TRBV5-1
DNA: TGCGCCAGCAGCTTAACGGACACTCTCTACGAGCAGTACTTC
CDR3: CASSLTDTLYEQYF

D: .
J: TRBJ2-7
size: .
V: TRBV28
DNA: TGTGCCAGCAGTACCAGGGGTTTGAGCTCCTACGAGCAGTACTTC
CDR3: CASSTRGLSSYEQYF

D: .
J: TRBJ2-3
size: .
V: TRBV2
DNA: TGTGCCAGCAACTTGGGCTTGGGCACAGATACGCAGTATTTT
CDR3: CASNLGLGTDTQYF

D: .
J: TRBJ1-1
size: .
V: TRBV28
DNA: TGTGCCAGCAGTTTACCAACCTACACTGAAGCTTTCTTT
CDR3: CASSLPTYTEAFF

D: TRBD1
J: TRBJ2-1
size: .
V: TRBV10-3
DNA: TGTGCCATCAGTGGGACAGGGGGCGCGTATGAGCAGTTCTTC
CDR3: CAISGTGGAYEQFF

D: TRBD1
J: TRBJ1-2
size: .
V: TRBV7-9
DNA: TGTGCCAGGGAGGGACAGGGGGAGTATGGCTACACCTTC
CDR3: CAREGQGEYGYTF

D: TRBD2
J: TRBJ2-5
size: .
V: TRBV7-2
DNA: TGTGCCAGCAGCCTTCCGGGACTAGCGGTAGAGACCCAGTACTTC
CDR3: CASSLPGLAVETQYF

D: TRBD1
J: TRBJ2-7
size: .
V: TRBV19
DNA: TGTGCCAGTGGCAGCCGGGGACAGGGAACCTACGAGCAGTACTTC
CDR3: CASGSRGQGTYEQYF

D: .
J: TRBJ1-3
size: .
V: TRBV7-6
DNA: TGTGCCAGCAGCTGGGGTGTGGAGACTGGAAACACCATATATTTT
CDR3: CASSWGVETGNTIYF

D: .
J: TRBJ1-1
size: .
V: TRBV18
DNA: TGTGCCAGCTCCCCAGACCATCAGAGCAGTGGCACTGAAGCTTTCTTT
CDR3: CASSPDHQSSGTEAFF

D: .
J: TRBJ2-7
size: .
V: TRBV19
DNA: TGTGCCAGTACCCCCTGGCAGGGCGACTACGAGCAGTACTTC
CDR3: CASTPWQGDYEQYF

D: .
J: TRBJ2-1
size: .
V: TRBV9
DNA: TGTGCCAGCAGCGTAATGGGAGCGGGGACATATGCGGAGCAGTTCTTC
CDR3: CASSVMGAGTYAEQFF

D: .
J: TRBJ1-3
size: .
V: TRBV27
DNA: TGTGCCAGCAGTTTATCAGGGGGGTTTGGAAACACCATATATTTT
CDR3: CASSLSGGFGNTIYF

D: .
J: TRBJ2-5
size: .
V: TRBV29-1
DNA: TGCAGCGTGGAGGGCAGGACAGGCCTCCGAGAGACCCAGTACTTC
CDR3: CSVEGRTGLRETQYF

D: TRBD1
J: TRBJ1-2
size: .
V: TRBV6-5
DNA: TGTGCCAGCAGTTACTCCCCTGGACAGGGGGCGGGCGGCTACACCTTC
CDR3: CASSYSPGQGAGGYTF

D: .
J: TRBJ2-3
size: .
V: TRBV7-9
DNA: TGTGCCAGCAGCTCCAGCCGAATCGCAACAGATACGCAGTATTTT
CDR3: CASSSSRIATDTQYF

D: .
J: TRBJ1-2
size: once
V: TRBV15
DNA: TGTGCCACCAGCAGAGAAGGGGTCAGCTATGGCTACACCTTC
CDR3: CATSREGVSYGYTF

D: TRBD1
J: TRBJ2-7
size: .
V: TRBV6-6
DNA: TGTGCCAGCAGTTACCGGGACAGAAGCTCCTACGAGCAGTACTTC
CDR3: CASSYRDRSSYEQYF

D: TRBD1
J: TRBJ2-1
size: .
V: TRBV25-1
DNA: TGTGCCAGCATAGGACAGGGGAATGAGCAGTTCTTC
CDR3: CASIGQGNEQFF

D: .
J: TRBJ1-1
size: few
V: TRBV30
DNA: TGTGCCTGGACTCAGGACAGTGAAGCTTTCTTT
CDR3: CAWTQDSEAFF

D: .
J: TRBJ2-3
size: .
V: TRBV5-6
DNA: TGTGCCAGCAGCAGCTCGGGGGGCCGTAGCACAGATACGCAGTATTTT
CDR3: CASSSSGGRSTDTQYF

D: .
J: TRBJ1-5
size: .
V: TRBV2
DNA: TGTGCCAGCAGTGAAATGGGTATGGCCCAGCATTTT
CDR3: CASSEMGMAQHF

D: .
J: TRBJ2-7
size: .
V: TRBV5-1
DNA: TGCGCCAGCAGCCCTACCAGGACCTACGAGCAGTACTTC
CDR3: CASSPTRTYEQYF